Included here is one TCR beta chain sequence, with context. Antigen unknown. These data belong to a study of identical twins. Study-wide results and limits: Twin pairs' shared out-of-frame alpha sequences were enriched in low generation probability. Cord blood's abundant beta clonotypes had fewer insertions, unlike memory repertoires. The same donors were not followed; conclusions instead depended on cross-sectional statistical analysis.

There were only healthy Caucasians among the donors. The CDR3 length is 13 residues. Germline lookup yields CDR1 KGHSH and CDR2 LQKENI. V was pared by 4 bases and J by 9 bases, with 13 bases between. TCRdb analysed the 5' RACE reads with MiXCR anew, one entry per CDR3 protein. The table has 400,000 to 500,000 distinct CDR3 sequences, roughly an eighth seen once. These same records also appear under a second study, on yellow fever vaccine responses in identical twins.

This sequence was found in a woman between 18 and 29 years old in good health. The chain combines TRBV18 with TRBJ2-1, with no clear D. The sample was CD4+ T cells sorted from blood. The CDR3 is CASSRSGIFEQFF. CDR3 sequence (DNA): TGTGCCAGCTCACGGTCGGGTATTTTTGAGCAGTTCTTC.